This TCR beta chain was sequenced in a study of blood T cell repertoires in COVID-19. For the study at large: Samples came from the United States, Italy and Spain, spanning acute and convalescent COVID-19. Sources were T cells, B-cell-depleted T cells, or PBMCs; the material itself was cDNA or gDNA.

Clones were sequenced by immunoSEQ multiplex PCR, and TCRdb holds only the in-frame ones, with some missing. The data hold some 400,000 clones, with approximately 90% observed a single time. Individuals drawn from under 30 US areas were roughly 18 to 100 years old. Participants classified as exposed had met a COVID-19 case within 2 weeks before study entry. J lost 5 bases, V lost 0 bases, and 5 bases had no gene match. The length of the CDR3 is 15 residues. From germline, CDR1 is SGHNT and CDR2 YYREEE (reference sequence). The V and J genes are TRBV5-4 and TRBJ2-4, with 7 bases aligning to TRBD2. Sequencing was performed on PBMCs or T cells enriched from blood (not recorded which). This clonotype originated in a woman aged 40 to 55 who had been exposed to COVID-19. This CDR3 is CASSLGGGVQNIQYF. In nucleotides, the CDR3 is TGTGCCAGCAGCTTGGGGGGGGGTGTCCAAAACATTCAGTACTTC. The variable domain in full, completed from reference TRBV5-4 and TRBJ2-4, reads ETGVTQSPTHLIKTRGQQVTLRCSSQSGHNTVSWYQQALGQGPQFIFQYYREEENGRGNFPPRFSGLQFPNYSSELNVNALELDDSALYLCASSLGGGVQNIQYFGAGTRLSVL.